This T cell receptor (beta chain) was captured in a study of human T cells and chemical hapten exposure. Only a few counts were recorded for this clonotype. From the RACE reads, TCRdb called clonotypes with MiXCR, one entry per CDR3 protein. The sample includes about 130,000 distinct CDR3 sequences, approximately 8.3% seen only once; the top ten take 1.5% to 2%. The time point denotes: healthy volunteer bleed at 2 weeks. The starting material, unfractionated whole blood, was used for total RNA extraction. The length of the CDR3 is 14 residues. V gave up 3 bases and J gave up 2 bases; unmatched junction bases: 3. Germline V lookup: CDR1 SGHTA, CDR2 FQGNSA.

This receptor was obtained from a male donor in good health. Some clones in this sample may be carry-over from other donors' samples. The rearrangement links TRBV7-2 to TRBJ2-7; TRBD1 matches 8 bases. The specimen was whole blood. CDR3: CASSFRDRTYEQYF. The CDR3 region has the DNA TGTGCCAGCAGCTTCAGGGACAGGACCTACGAGCAGTACTTC.